This entry lists 32 T cell receptor beta chains sequenced from one sample in a study. Each CDR3 protein gets one entry after TCRdb re-called the 5' RACE reads with MiXCR. Among about 32,000 distinct CDR3 sequences, roughly 25% were seen once, and the ten largest hold around 4%. Sequenced: memory CD4+ T cells sorted from blood. Specified subset: memory CD4+ T cells, CD4+CD45RO+CD25-. The receptors shown here come from a female donor with breast cancer.

The chain recombines TRBV7-9 with TRBJ2-7; D ambiguous. Trimming stripped 3 bases from V and 3 bases from J, with 6 bases between. The CDR3 is 12 residues long. Per germline, CDR1 SEHNR and CDR2 FQNEAQ (reference sequence). CDR3 loop: CASSLRIYEQYF. As DNA, the CDR3 is TGTGCCAGCAGCTTGCGGATCTACGAGCAGTACTTC. The full variable domain, in which reference TRBV7-9 and TRBJ2-7 provide the parts outside the CDR3, is DTGVSQNPRHKITKRGQNVTFRCDPISEHNRLYWYRQTLGQGPEFLTYFQNEAQLEKSRLLSDRFSAERPKGSFSTLEIQRTEQGDSAMYLCASSLRIYEQYFGPGTRLTVT.

The gene calls are TRBV27 and TRBJ1-5; TRBD1 is a possible D gene (5 bases). Germline V lookup: CDR1 MNHEY, CDR2 SMNVEV (reference sequence). The CDR3 extends over 14 amino acids. Trimming shortened V by 6 bases and J by 3 bases, and 12 bases separated the two germline ends. CDR3 sequence reads: CASSPRVPNQPQHF. CDR3 coding DNA: TGTGCCAGCAGCCCCAGGGTCCCCAATCAGCCCCAGCATTTT.

This clonotype was observed a single time. V is TRBV7-2 and J is TRBJ2-1; a weak D match, TRBD1 (6 bases). V was trimmed by 5 bases and J by 1 base, leaving 15 bases between them. Per the germline V gene, CDR1 is SGHTA and CDR2 is FQGNSA. This CDR3 is 16 amino acids long. Here the CDR3 reads CASSQDSSASYNEQFF. In nucleotides, the CDR3 is TGTGCCAGCAGCCAGGACAGTTCGGCGTCCTACAATGAGCAGTTCTTC.

Points on this clonotype: A much larger clone is a single base away; this may be a read error. The gene calls are TRBV4-1 and TRBJ2-1; 11 nucleotides agree with TRBD2. The CDR3 spans 14 residues. With 4 bases clipped from V and 9 bases from J, the junction kept 5 bases outside the gene matches. Germline loops: CDR1 MGHRA, CDR2 YSYEKL. CDR3 in amino acids: CASSRGTSGSEQFF. CDR3 in DNA: TGCGCCAGCAGCCGGGGGACTAGCGGCAGTGAGCAGTTCTTC.

In this sample, this clonotype turned up a few times. The chain recombines TRBV7-6 with TRBJ2-2; no clear D. Trimming took off 2 bases at V and 6 bases at J, with 10 bases between the two ends. Germline-derived CDR1 and CDR2 are SGHVS and FNYEAQ. The CDR3 has 14 amino acids. CDR3 in DNA: TGTGCCAGCAGCTTATTGGTCGGACCCGGGGAGCTGTTTTTT. This sequence encodes CASSLLVGPGELFF.

A few counts support this clonotype. The V call is TRBV4-2, the J call TRBJ2-2; TRBD1 aligns across 7 bases. CDR1 is LGHNA and CDR2 is YNFKEQ in the germline V gene. The CDR3 is 15 amino acids. With 4 bases clipped from V and 8 bases from J, the junction kept 10 bases outside the gene matches. In DNA form, the CDR3 reads TGTGCCAGCAGCCTGGACGACAGGGAATTTGGGGAGCTGTTTTTT. Encoded protein: CASSLDDREFGELFF.

This clonotype was seen a handful of times. This sequence joins TRBV18 and TRBJ2-2; a possible D gene is TRBD1 (6 bases). The CDR3 is 17 residues long. Deletions cut 1 base from V and 3 bases from J, with 15 bases between. The germline gives CDR1 KGHSH, CDR2 LQKENI. CDR3 in DNA: TGTGCCAGCTCACCACAAAGACCAGGGGCCTACACCGGGGAGCTGTTTTTT. This codes for CASSPQRPGAYTGELFF.

By its share, this clonotype is large. The chain combines TRBV20-1 with TRBJ2-3, with 8 bases matching TRBD2. Germline assignment: CDR1 DFQATT and CDR2 SNEGSKA (reference sequence). CDR3 length: 13 amino acids. The V segment lost 6 bases and the J segment 6 bases; nucleotides outside the gene matches: 8. In DNA, the CDR3 is TGCAGTGCCCTCCCACTAGCGGTGGATACGCAGTATTTT. It yields the protein CSALPLAVDTQYF.

This chain uses TRBV5-1 with TRBJ2-3, with TRBD2 identical over 14 bases. V was pared by 4 bases and J by 2 bases, with 12 bases of the junction left unmatched. This CDR3 region has 19 residues. From germline, CDR1 is SGHRS and CDR2 YFSETQ. CDR3 sequence: CASSHPEWTSGGPTDTQYF. CDR3 DNA: TGCGCCAGCAGCCACCCAGAATGGACTAGCGGGGGGCCCACAGATACGCAGTATTTT.

About this clonotype itself: One junction end does not reproduce the germline sequence, and a read error may be involved. The J gene is TRBJ1-4, the V gene TRBV5-5, with D uncertain. This CDR3 is built from 14 residues. Per germline, CDR1 SGHKS and CDR2 YYEKEE (reference sequence). CDR3 sequence: CASSLDPTNEKPFF. The CDR3 DNA is TGTGCCAGCAGCTTGGATCCAACTAATGAAAAACCGTTTTTT.

In the case of this clonotype: This sequence may be a read error, since a much larger clone differs from it by one base. The V call is TRBV7-2, the J call TRBJ1-5; no reliable D call. Germline lookup yields CDR1 SGHTA and CDR2 FQGNSA. Trimming stripped 4 bases from V and 3 bases from J, with 4 bases between. The CDR3 extends over 12 amino acids. DNA for the CDR3: TGTGCCAGCAGCTACGACAATCAGCCCCAGCATTTT. Its protein is CASSYDNQPQHF.

The rearrangement uses TRBV6-5 and TRBJ2-7, with 7 bases matching TRBD2. Unmatched junction bases numbered 11, after V lost 7 bases and J lost 2 bases. This CDR3 is 15 amino acids long. Germline-derived CDR1 and CDR2 are MNHEY and SVGAGI. CDR3 coding DNA: TGTGCCAGCACTCCGGGAGGAGGCGGTACCTACGAGCAGTACTTC. Translating gives CASTPGGGGTYEQYF.

This chain links TRBV4-2 with TRBJ2-7; perhaps TRBD2 as D (6 bases). The V end lost 4 bases, the J end lost 5 bases, and 15 bases lay between the germline ends. This CDR3 region has 14 residues. CDR1 is LGHNA, CDR2 YNFKEQ, per germline. The DNA for the CDR3 is TGTGCCAGCAGCCTAGGGCAAGGAGGGAACGAGCAGTACTTC. Its protein product is CASSLGQGGNEQYF.

This chain links TRBV25-1 with TRBJ2-3; TRBD1 aligns across 10 bases. This CDR3 spans 16 amino acids. Looked up from germline, CDR1 is MGHDK and CDR2 is SYGVNS. The V segment lost 4 bases and the J segment 4 bases; nucleotides outside the gene matches: 8. This chain's CDR3 is CASSGLSGQGSDTQYF. The CDR3 nucleotides are TGTGCCAGCAGTGGACTTTCGGGACAGGGGTCAGATACGCAGTATTTT. Supplemented by reference TRBV25-1 and TRBJ2-3, the full variable domain reads EADIYQTPRYLVIGTGKKITLECSQTMGHDKMYWYQQDPGMELHLIHYSYGVNSTEKGDLSSESTVSRIRTEHFPLTLESARPSHTSQYLCASSGLSGQGSDTQYFGPGTRLTVL.

This clonotype was seen many times. The chain recombines TRBV3-1 with TRBJ2-7; D gene unclear. V lost 8 bases and J 1 base, leaving 12 bases between the germline ends. Germline V gives CDR1 LGHDT, CDR2 YNNKEL (reference sequence). CDR3 length equals 13 residues. This chain's CDR3 is CASRIPGSYEQYF. Here the CDR3 DNA reads TGTGCCAGCCGGATCCCTGGGTCCTACGAGCAGTACTTC.

This clonotype turned up a few times. The J gene is TRBJ2-5, the V gene TRBV5-4, with D tentatively TRBD2 (7 bases). The CDR3 is 13 residues long. V was cut by 4 bases and J by 5 bases, with 12 bases left in between. The germline CDR1 and CDR2 sequences are SGHNT and YYREEE (reference sequence). CDR3 residues: CASSGGGRETQYF. The CDR3 DNA reads TGTGCCAGCAGCGGGGGGGGCCGGGAGACCCAGTACTTC.

The gene calls are TRBV20-1 and TRBJ2-3; possibly TRBD2 for D (5 bases). This CDR3 region has 15 residues. Germline CDR1 reads DFQATT; CDR2 reads SNEGSKA (reference sequence). V lost 0 bases and J lost 1, with 11 bases in between. CDR3 in DNA: TGCAGTGCTAGAGATGCGATAGCGCGCACAGATACGCAGTATTTT. As protein: CSARDAIARTDTQYF.

The chain links TRBV20-1 to TRBJ2-1, with 13 bases that match TRBD2. The CDR3 runs 18 residues. Germline V gene lookup returns CDR1 DFQATT and CDR2 SNEGSKA (reference sequence). Losses at the gene ends were 5 bases for V and 7 bases for J; bases not matched to a gene: 17. The chain's CDR3 is CSAHESGQGLAGSNEQFF. In nucleotides, the CDR3 is TGCAGTGCTCACGAATCCGGACAGGGACTAGCGGGAAGTAATGAGCAGTTCTTC.

By proportion, this clonotype is medium-sized. V usage is TRBV4-1 and J usage is TRBJ1-1, with 8 bases identical to TRBD1. This CDR3 is built from 16 residues. V was pared by 1 base and J by 5 bases, with 9 bases of the junction left unmatched. CDR1 is MGHRA, CDR2 YSYEKL, per germline. CDR3 coding DNA: TGCGCCAGCAGCCAAGCTCTCGAGACAGGGGATACTGAAGCTTTCTTT. Encoded protein: CASSQALETGDTEAFF.

Note on this clonotype: A much larger clone is a single base away; this may be a read error. CDR3 in DNA: TGTGCCAGCAGCGCTACCGGGACAACCAATTCACCCCTCCACTTT. Residues: CASSATGTTNSPLHF. This chain links TRBV9 with TRBJ1-6; D is possibly TRBD1 (6 bases). From germline, CDR1 is SGDLS and CDR2 YYNGEE. Deletions cut 3 bases from V and 7 bases from J, with 14 bases between. CDR3 size: 15 residues.

The genes are TRBV7-3 and TRBJ2-2, with 12 bases fitting TRBD2. This CDR3 is 18 amino acids long. V dropped 5 bases and J dropped 0; count of bases not matched to a gene: 7. Germline V gene lookup returns CDR1 SGHTA and CDR2 FQGTGA. CDR3 residues: CASSLQASGRANTGELFF. The DNA of the CDR3 is TGTGCCAGCAGCCTTCAGGCTAGCGGGAGGGCGAACACCGGGGAGCTGTTTTTT.

This clonotype was found many times. The gene calls are TRBV6-5 and TRBJ2-5; 7 bases line up with TRBD1. The CDR3 loop spans 15 amino acids. Trimming removed 5 bases from V and 2 bases from J; junction bases left unmatched: 8. Germline V gene data show CDR1 as MNHEY and CDR2 as SVGAGI. In DNA, the CDR3 is TGTGCCAGCAGTCGGACAGGTGGGGTTCAAGAGACCCAGTACTTC. This encodes CASSRTGGVQETQYF.

V and J are TRBV4-2 and TRBJ2-1, with D tentatively TRBD1 (6 bases). In germline, CDR1 is LGHNA, CDR2 YNFKEQ. Trimming pared 5 bases from V and 5 bases from J, leaving 10 bases between. The CDR3 spans 13 residues. CDR3 nucleotide sequence: TGTGCCAGCAGCAACTACAGGGACAATGAGCAGTTCTTC. This codes for CASSNYRDNEQFF.

This clonotype was counted ten times or more. This rearrangement joins TRBV7-2 to TRBJ2-1; 9 nucleotides align to TRBD2. J was trimmed by 3 bases and V by 4 bases; bases with no gene match: 4. There are 15 residues in the CDR3. The V gene's germline CDR1 is SGHTA and CDR2 FQGNSA. CDR3 in DNA: TGTGCCAGCAGCTCTTCTAGCGGGAACTACAATGAGCAGTTCTTC. It specifies CASSSSSGNYNEQFF.

This clonotype was observed a few times. The rearrangement links TRBV20-1 to TRBJ2-1; D possibly uses TRBD1 or TRBD2 (5 bases each). The germline V gene has CDR1 DFQATT and CDR2 SNEGSKA (reference sequence). V lost 5 bases, J lost 7 bases, and 12 bases lay in between. The CDR3 spans 12 residues. CDR3 nucleotides: TGCAGTGCTGAGGGGCCGGAGAATGAGCAGTTCTTC. It specifies CSAEGPENEQFF.

This clonotype was found a few times. The chain carries TRBV7-3 and TRBJ2-2; tentatively, D is TRBD1 or TRBD2 (5 bases each). The CDR3 has 14 amino acids. Trimming stripped 8 bases from V and 5 bases from J, with 15 bases between. Per germline, CDR1 SGHTA and CDR2 FQGTGA. The CDR3 sequence: CASGSQGETGELFF. In nucleotides, the CDR3 is TGTGCCAGCGGTTCCCAAGGGGAGACCGGGGAGCTGTTTTTT.

This clonotype turned up a few times. Just one base apart from a much larger clone, this may be a read error. The V call is TRBV9, the J call TRBJ2-1; 9 positions match TRBD1. The CDR3 loop spans 16 amino acids. V shed 0 bases, J shed 8 bases, and the junction held 9 bases outside the gene matches. Germline values: CDR1 SGDLS, CDR2 YYNGEE. CDR3 region: CASSVATGGGYDEQFF. The DNA for the CDR3 is TGTGCCAGCAGCGTAGCAACAGGGGGCGGTTACGATGAGCAGTTCTTC.

This clonotype was detected ten times or more. The chain is built from TRBV28 and TRBJ2-5; no firm D call. The germline V gene has CDR1 MDHEN and CDR2 SYDVKM. The CDR3 totals 14 residues. V gave up 6 bases and J gave up 4 bases, with 15 bases separating them. This CDR3 reads CASRPIDSGETQYF. The CDR3 bases are TGTGCCAGCAGACCGATTGACTCAGGAGAGACCCAGTACTTC.

This clonotype was observed many times. This chain joins TRBV9 and TRBJ2-2; D remains ambiguous. CDR1 SGDLS and CDR2 YYNGEE come from the germline V gene. V dropped 4 bases and J dropped 0 bases, with 13 bases sitting between them. This CDR3 contains 16 residues. The CDR3 loop reads CASSTPVQANTGELFF. Written as DNA, the CDR3 is TGTGCCAGCAGCACCCCAGTCCAGGCGAACACCGGGGAGCTGTTTTTT.

A few counts support this clonotype. This chain connects TRBV4-1 to TRBJ2-7, with D perhaps TRBD2 (6 bases). The ends were cut back, 4 bases at V and 1 base at J, with 14 bases in the middle. This CDR3 region has 15 residues. The V gene's germline CDR1 is MGHRA and CDR2 YSYEKL. For the CDR3, the DNA is TGCGCCAGCAGCCCGCTGAGGGACTTTTCCTACGAGCAGTACTTC. Residues: CASSPLRDFSYEQYF.

This clonotype has a handful of counts. The rearrangement joins TRBV27 to TRBJ2-7; the D gene is possibly TRBD1 (7 bases). Trimming shortened V by 8 bases and J by 2 bases, and 16 bases separated the two germline ends. This CDR3 region has 14 residues. Germline CDR1 is MNHEY and CDR2 is SMNVEV (reference sequence). CDR3 bases: TGTGCCAGCCGAATGACAGGGAGGACCTACGAGCAGTACTTC. This encodes CASRMTGRTYEQYF.

This clonotype was counted between two and nine times. The rearrangement uses TRBV6-5 and TRBJ2-7, with D possibly matching TRBD2 (5 bases). The CDR3 consists of 12 residues. The germline CDR1 and CDR2 sequences are MNHEY and SVGAGI. V lost 5 bases, J lost 4 bases, and 9 bases lay in between. CDR3 sequence: CASSEGSYEQYF. CDR3 in DNA: TGTGCCAGCAGTGAAGGGAGTTACGAGCAGTACTTC.